Following are 27 T cell receptor beta chains from one sample sequenced in a study of shared clonotypes between healthy human individuals. Sequencing was performed with immunoSEQ multiplex PCR; in TCRdb, only in-frame clones are kept and a portion is missing. This table has 2,100,000 or so clones, more than 90% appearing once. Sequenced: naive CD4+ T cells sorted from blood. The sample's subset: CD45RA+ positively selected. Every receptor here comes from a man younger than 35 in good health.

The V and J genes are TRBV6-5 and TRBJ2-2; 7 bases agree with TRBD1. Germline V CDR1 and CDR2: MNHEY, SVGAGI. The CDR3 contains 15 residues. With V trimmed by 8 bases and J by 7 bases, 13 bases remained unmatched. The CDR3 loop is CASRSSNRGNGELFF. The CDR3 DNA reads as TGTGCCAGCCGATCATCGAACAGGGGTAACGGGGAGCTGTTTTTT.

The chain recombines TRBV5-6 with TRBJ1-1, with no clear D. Germline V gene lookup returns CDR1 SGHDT and CDR2 YYEEEE. This CDR3 has 13 residues. The ends were cut back, 0 bases at V and 3 bases at J, with 6 bases in the middle. This CDR3 reads CASSLAVDTEAFF. The CDR3 bases are TGTGCCAGCAGCTTGGCAGTGGACACTGAAGCTTTCTTT.

This chain joins TRBV7-2 and TRBJ2-7; 9 bases map to TRBD1. This CDR3 contains 13 residues. Germline values: CDR1 SGHTA, CDR2 FQGNSA. Trimming at V came to 5 bases and at J to 2 bases, leaving 1 base not matched to a gene. The CDR3 loop is CASSRTGAYEQYF. CDR3 coding DNA: TGTGCCAGCAGCCGGACAGGGGCCTACGAGCAGTACTTC.

This rearrangement joins TRBV6-1 to TRBJ2-1, with 7 bases lining up with TRBD1. The length of the CDR3 is 15 residues. The germline V gene has CDR1 MNHNS and CDR2 SASEGT. V was clipped by 8 bases and J by 6 bases; unmatched bases: 13. CDR3 sequence reads: CASLGGQLGINEQFF. CDR3 coding DNA: TGTGCCAGCCTTGGGGGACAGCTCGGCATCAATGAGCAGTTCTTC.

The rearrangement links TRBV5-1 to TRBJ2-7; unclear D gene. Germline V gene data show CDR1 as SGHRS and CDR2 as YFSETQ. The V end lost 4 bases, the J end lost 1 base, and 9 bases lay between the germline ends. The CDR3 totals 13 residues. The CDR3 sequence: CASSPRPSYEQYF. The CDR3 region has the DNA TGCGCCAGCAGCCCAAGACCATCCTACGAGCAGTACTTC.

The chain combines TRBV10-2 with TRBJ1-5, with a weak D call TRBD1 (6 bases). CDR1 and CDR2 from the germline V gene are WSHSY and SAAADI. V shed 6 bases and J shed 1 base, with 10 bases lying between them. The CDR3 is 14 residues long. The CDR3 spells CASRSGVSNQPQHF. In DNA form, the CDR3 reads TGCGCCAGCAGGTCAGGGGTAAGCAATCAGCCCCAGCATTTT.

V gene TRBV25-1 combines with J gene TRBJ2-5; 14 nucleotides match TRBD2. Germline V gene lookup returns CDR1 MGHDK and CDR2 SYGVNS. J gave up 5 bases and V 3 bases, and 5 bases lay outside the gene matches. This CDR3 contains 16 residues. This chain's CDR3 is CASSDWTSGRLETQYF. The CDR3 coding sequence is TGTGCCAGCAGTGATTGGACTAGCGGGAGGTTGGAGACCCAGTACTTC.

The chain uses TRBV6-1 and TRBJ1-6; D perhaps matches TRBD1 (6 bases). CDR3 length: 16 residues. Trimming removed 3 bases from V and 6 bases from J, with 15 bases in between. CDR1 is MNHNS, CDR2 SASEGT, per germline. The CDR3 DNA sequence: TGTGCCAGCAGTGACTGGGGTCGGGGGGCTAATTCACCCCTCCACTTT. Amino acid sequence: CASSDWGRGANSPLHF.

The rearrangement uses TRBV29-1 and TRBJ1-4; D remains unclear. V lost 5 bases and J 1 base, leaving 5 bases between the germline ends. The CDR3 loop spans 12 amino acids. Germline values: CDR1 SQVTM, CDR2 ANQGSEA. CDR3 loop: CSVYETNEKLFF. The CDR3, as DNA: TGCAGCGTTTATGAAACTAATGAAAAACTGTTTTTT.

As DNA, the CDR3 is TGTGCCAGCAGTGCGCCGGACCGATCTTCGAACACCGGGGAGCTGTTTTTT. Encoded protein: CASSAPDRSSNTGELFF. The chain has TRBV2 and TRBJ2-2; D remains ambiguous. The CDR3 is 17 residues long. Trimming removed 4 bases from V and 0 bases from J, with 15 bases in between. Germline V lookup: CDR1 SNHLY, CDR2 FYNNEI.

The V gene is TRBV5-4, the J gene TRBJ1-4; 11 bases line up with TRBD1. V lost 4 bases and J lost 5; bases outside the gene matches: 4. CDR1 is SGHNT and CDR2 is YYREEE in the germline V gene (reference sequence). The CDR3 totals 15 residues. The DNA for the CDR3 is TGTGCCAGCAGCCGGGGGGACAGGGGGAATGAAAAACTGTTTTTT. This translates into CASSRGDRGNEKLFF.

To note about this clone: Additional DNA sequences in this sample encode the identical CDR3. V gene TRBV7-6 combines with J gene TRBJ1-4; weak D call: TRBD1 (5 bases). CDR1 and CDR2 (germline): SGHVS, FNYEAQ. The germline V and J ends were trimmed by 0 bases and 8 bases, with 7 bases remaining between them. This CDR3 contains 13 residues. CDR3 sequence (DNA): TGTGCCAGCAGCTTAGCTGGACAAGAAAAACTGTTTTTT. Its translation is CASSLAGQEKLFF.

This CDR3 is CASSSPTGTAYEQYF. The CDR3 DNA is TGTGCCAGCAGTTCCCCCACCGGGACAGCCTACGAGCAGTACTTC. The chain employs TRBV6-5 and TRBJ2-7; 7 nucleotides match TRBD1. The length of the CDR3 is 15 residues. Germline CDR1 and CDR2: MNHEY and SVGAGI. Losses at the gene ends were 4 bases for V and 2 bases for J; bases not matched to a gene: 8.

The V gene is TRBV6-6, the J gene TRBJ1-1; TRBD1 matches at 8 bases. From germline, CDR1 is MNHNY and CDR2 SVGAGI (reference sequence). This CDR3 contains 15 residues. Losses at the gene ends were 8 bases for V and 5 bases for J; bases not matched to a gene: 13. The CDR3 DNA follows: TGTGCCAGCGGAAACGGACAGGGAGATGAGACTGAAGCTTTCTTT. Translating it yields CASGNGQGDETEAFF.

The rearrangement joins TRBV11-2 to TRBJ1-3, with D perhaps TRBD1 (5 bases). Germline assignment: CDR1 SGHAT and CDR2 FQNNGV. CDR3 length: 16 residues. V was clipped by 3 bases and J by 0 bases, with 12 bases between them. CDR3 DNA: TGTGCCAGCAGCTTCTGGGCAAGGGGCTCTGGAAACACCATATATTTT. It specifies CASSFWARGSGNTIYF.

The chain uses TRBV5-1 and TRBJ1-3, with 8 bases identical to TRBD1. Germline CDR1 and CDR2: SGHRS and YFSETQ. This CDR3 contains 16 residues. V was clipped by 4 bases and J by 3 bases; unmatched bases: 9. The CDR3 spells CASSPNTGGSGNTIYF. In DNA form, the CDR3 reads TGCGCCAGCAGCCCCAACACAGGGGGAAGTGGAAACACCATATATTTT.

Comments on this clone: Within the sample, other DNA sequences also encode this same CDR3. The chain has TRBV7-9 and TRBJ2-5; TRBD2 matches 13 bases. The J segment lost 2 bases and the V segment lost 5 bases, leaving 2 bases of the junction unmatched. Germline CDR1 is SEHNR and CDR2 is FQNEAQ (reference sequence). The CDR3 has 15 amino acids. The DNA of the CDR3 is TGTGCCAGCAGCCCGGGACTAGCGGGACAAGAGACCCAGTACTTC. The encoded protein is CASSPGLAGQETQYF.

The CDR3 DNA follows: TGCGCCAGCAGCTTCACTAGCGGGGCAGAGACCCAGTACTTC. Protein: CASSFTSGAETQYF. This chain links TRBV5-1 with TRBJ2-5; 10 nucleotides agree with TRBD2. Germline V gene data show CDR1 as SGHRS and CDR2 as YFSETQ. V lost 2 bases to trimming and J lost 4 bases; unmatched junction nucleotides: 2. The CDR3 contains 14 residues.

V gene TRBV10-3 combines with J gene TRBJ2-2, with D possibly TRBD1 on 6 matching bases. The CDR3 has 13 amino acids. The germline gives CDR1 ENHRY, CDR2 SYGVKD. V was cut by 10 bases and J by 3 bases, with 12 bases left in between. CDR3: CATAKGDTGELFF. In DNA form, the CDR3 reads TGTGCCACCGCTAAGGGGGACACCGGGGAGCTGTTTTTT.

To note about this clone: Additional DNA sequences in this sample encode the identical CDR3. The chain joins TRBV5-1 to TRBJ2-7; D unclear. V shed 4 bases and J shed 1 base, with 6 bases lying between them. The germline CDR1 and CDR2 sequences are SGHRS and YFSETQ. The CDR3 has 12 amino acids. The CDR3 protein is CASSVDSYEQYF. In DNA, the CDR3 is TGCGCCAGCAGCGTGGATTCCTACGAGCAGTACTTC.

As for this clone: This same CDR3 is encoded by further DNA sequences in the sample. The chain recombines TRBV19 with TRBJ2-7; either TRBD1 or TRBD2 may fit D (6 bases each). Per germline, CDR1 LNHDA and CDR2 SQIVND (reference sequence). V was pared by 5 bases and J by 4 bases, with 15 bases between. The CDR3 has 14 amino acids. The CDR3 sequence: CASSRGQGIYEQYF. The CDR3 nucleotides read TGTGCCAGTAGTCGGGGGCAGGGAATATACGAGCAGTACTTC.

V and J are TRBV2 and TRBJ2-3, with 9 bases identical to TRBD1. The germline V gene encodes CDR1 SNHLY and CDR2 FYNNEI. There are 14 residues in the CDR3. V gave up 4 bases and J gave up 5 bases; unmatched junction bases: 4. The CDR3 nucleotides read TGTGCCAGCAGTGTGACAGGGGGTGGAGATACGCAGTATTTT. Its protein is CASSVTGGGDTQYF. The full variable domain, with the rest looked up from reference TRBV2 and TRBJ2-3, is EPEVTQTPSHQVTQMGQEVILRCVPISNHLYFYWYRQILGQKVEFLVSFYNNEISEKSEIFDDQFSVERPDGSNFTLKIRSTKLEDSAMYFCASSVTGGGDTQYFGPGTRLTVL.

J is TRBJ1-4 and V is TRBV9, with D unresolved. Trimming pared 0 bases from V and 3 bases from J, leaving 9 bases between. This CDR3 contains 15 residues. Germline V gene data show CDR1 as SGDLS and CDR2 as YYNGEE. This CDR3 is CASSVGSLPNEKLFF. The DNA for the CDR3 is TGTGCCAGCAGCGTAGGCAGTCTTCCTAATGAAAAACTGTTTTTT.

The chain is built from TRBV18 and TRBJ2-4, with TRBD1 identical over 8 bases. Germline values: CDR1 KGHSH, CDR2 LQKENI. Germline trimming cut 2 bases from V and 15 bases from J; bases unmatched to any gene: 9. This CDR3 is built from 13 residues. The CDR3 region has the DNA TGTGCCAGCTCACCAGGACAGGGAGGTTGGCCGTACTTC. This translates into CASSPGQGGWPYF.

V gene TRBV7-2 combines with J gene TRBJ2-3; 10 nucleotides match TRBD2. This CDR3 region has 18 residues. Losses at the gene ends were 3 bases for V and 0 bases for J; bases not matched to a gene: 9. Germline V lookup: CDR1 SGHTA, CDR2 FQGNSA. This chain's CDR3 is CASSLLGGLAISTDTQYF. The CDR3 DNA is TGTGCCAGCAGCTTGTTGGGGGGACTAGCGATCAGCACAGATACGCAGTATTTT.

This rearrangement joins TRBV6-5 to TRBJ1-2, with D uncertain. V was cut by 2 bases and J by 3 bases, with 10 bases left in between. Germline lookup yields CDR1 MNHEY and CDR2 SVGAGI. The length of the CDR3 is 14 residues. CDR3 loop: CASSYDLRYYGYTF. In DNA, the CDR3 is TGTGCCAGCAGTTACGACCTCAGATACTATGGCTACACCTTC.

The chain employs TRBV5-6 and TRBJ2-7; D not resolved. The CDR3 runs to 13 residues. Germline CDR1 and CDR2: SGHDT and YYEEEE. V was cut by 4 bases and J by 0 bases, with 8 bases left in between. As DNA, the CDR3 is TGTGCCAGCAGCCGGCTGAGCTCCTACGAGCAGTACTTC. Translation gives CASSRLSSYEQYF.